The 14 T cell receptor beta chains in this list originate from one sample, sequenced in a study of regulatory T cells in long-lasting Graves disease. Time point specified: newly diagnosed GD, antithyroid drugs for less than 3 months. The TCR library was made from RNA that had been extracted from PBMCs in TRIzol. Both iRepertoire HTBI primers and Arm-PCR of CDR3 regions were used to build the TCR beta libraries. TCRdb passed the multiplex PCR reads through MiXCR, listing each CDR3 protein once. There are 400,000 to 650,000 distinct CDR3 sequences in the sample; about 16% occur only once, and 20% to 30% lies in the top ten. The data were also submitted as part of a second study, on T cells in Graves' hyperthyroidism and ophthalmopathy.

The sequencing used peripheral blood mononuclear cells (PBMCs), collected at new diagnosis, from a patient treated with antithyroid drugs. These receptors were obtained from a woman aged 35-60 years with Graves disease.

V usage is TRBV6-1 and J usage is TRBJ1-5, with D possibly TRBD1 on 5 matching bases. Germline V gene data show CDR1 as MNHNS and CDR2 as SASEGT. CDR3 length: 18 amino acids. V was shortened by 7 bases and J by 7 bases, with 29 bases between the two germline ends. CDR3 DNA: TGTGCCAGCACCTATTTCGGGGGGGGGTTGATTCGGGACCAGCCCCAGCATTTT. Translation: CASTYFGGGLIRDQPQHF.

This clonotype was counted a few times. J is TRBJ2-2 and V is TRBV7-2, with 9 nucleotides matching TRBD2. After removal of 0 bases from V and 6 bases from J, the junction contained 5 bases not matched to a gene. CDR1 SGHTA and CDR2 FQGNSA come from the germline V gene. The CDR3 is made up of 16 amino acids. Written as DNA, the CDR3 is TGTGCCAGCAGCTTAGCAGCGGGGGGATTTGCCGGGGAGCTGTTTTTT. Protein product: CASSLAAGGFAGELFF.

This clonotype has a handful of counts. V gene TRBV7-2 combines with J gene TRBJ1-4, with D unresolved. V gave up 5 bases and J gave up 4 bases, with 14 bases separating them. The CDR3 has 15 residues. The germline V gene has CDR1 SGHTA and CDR2 FQGNSA. In nucleotides, the CDR3 is TGTGCCAGCAGCCCCCAGGACGGATATAATGAAAAACTGTTTTTT. As protein: CASSPQDGYNEKLFF.

V and J are TRBV20-1 and TRBJ1-4, with D hard to call. The CDR3 has 14 amino acids. The germline CDR1 and CDR2 sequences are DFQATT and SNEGSKA (reference sequence). Trimming cost V 0 bases and J 7 bases, with 12 bases left between them. CDR3 amino acids: CSARDFGRSEKLFF. CDR3 DNA sequence: TGCAGTGCTAGAGATTTCGGTCGGAGTGAAAAACTGTTTTTT.

This clonotype was seen more than once but under ten times. The chain has TRBV9 and TRBJ2-7, with D unclear. The CDR3 has 14 amino acids. The germline CDR1 and CDR2 sequences are SGDLS and YYNGEE. With 0 bases removed from V and 6 bases from J, the gap between germline ends came to 13 bases. The CDR3 sequence is CASSVATVRSEQYF. DNA of the CDR3: TGTGCCAGCAGCGTAGCTACAGTCCGTAGCGAGCAGTACTTC.

The rearrangement joins TRBV19 to TRBJ2-1; the match to TRBD1 covers 7 bases. J gave up 7 bases and V 1 base, and 7 bases lay outside the gene matches. Germline values: CDR1 LNHDA, CDR2 SQIVND (reference sequence). The CDR3 consists of 15 residues. CDR3 coding DNA: TGTGCCAGTAGTATAGTCCACAGGGGTTTGAATGAGCAGTTCTTC. Its translation: CASSIVHRGLNEQFF.

About this clonotype itself: A read error is likely here: a far larger clone is one base away. CDR3 residues: CASSYSGRDEQSF. In nucleotides, the CDR3 is TGTGCCAGCAGTTACTCGGGACGGGATGAGCAGTCCTTC. The V call is TRBV6-6, the J call TRBJ2-1, with D perhaps matching TRBD1 or TRBD2 (5 bases each). The CDR3 extends over 13 amino acids. Germline V gene lookup returns CDR1 MNHNY and CDR2 SVGAGI (reference sequence).

The chain combines TRBV7-9 with TRBJ1-5, with D perhaps TRBD1 (6 bases). The germline CDR1 and CDR2 sequences are SEHNR and FQNEAQ (reference sequence). V was clipped by 5 bases and J by 7 bases, with 15 bases between them. The CDR3 is 14 residues long. The CDR3 nucleotides are TGTGCCAGCAGCGCGGACAGAGAGGGACAGCCCCAGCATTTT. Translating gives CASSADREGQPQHF.

The V and J genes are TRBV28 and TRBJ2-3, with TRBD2 as a possible D gene (6 bases). The CDR3 covers 14 residues. V was trimmed by 7 bases and J by 0 bases, leaving 11 bases between them. CDR1 and CDR2 from the germline V gene are MDHEN and SYDVKM. The CDR3 nucleotides are TGTGCCAGCAAGGCAGGGACTAGCACAGATACGCAGTATTTT. This codes for CASKAGTSTDTQYF.

V and J are TRBV5-1 and TRBJ1-5, with unresolved D. Germline V CDR1 and CDR2: SGHRS, YFSETQ. With 0 bases removed from V and 0 bases from J, the gap between germline ends came to 10 bases. The CDR3 has 16 amino acids. CDR3 loop: CASSLGAGNSNQPQHF. CDR3 sequence (DNA): TGCGCCAGCAGCTTGGGAGCCGGGAATAGCAATCAGCCCCAGCATTTT. Drawing the rest from reference TRBV5-1 and TRBJ1-5, the complete variable domain is KAGVTQTPRYLIKTRGQQVTLSCSPISGHRSVSWYQQTPGQGLQFLFEYFSETQRNKGNFPGRFSGRQFSNSRSEMNVSTLELGDSALYLCASSLGAGNSNQPQHFGDGTRLSIL.

This clonotype occurred a few times. The chain carries TRBV7-2 and TRBJ1-2, with D tentatively TRBD1 (5 bases). The length of the CDR3 is 14 residues. Between the trimmed V and J ends, which lost 1 base and 4 bases, there was a span of 10 bases. The germline V gene has CDR1 SGHTA and CDR2 FQGNSA. In nucleotides, the CDR3 is TGTGCCAGCAGCTTAGATGAGGGGATCTATGGCTACACCTTC. Translating gives CASSLDEGIYGYTF.

This clonotype was seen at least ten times. This sequence joins TRBV28 and TRBJ1-3; D uncertain. Trimming took off 5 bases at V and 4 bases at J, with 18 bases between the two ends. The CDR3 sequence is 16 residues long. The germline V gene encodes CDR1 MDHEN and CDR2 SYDVKM. CDR3 residues: CASSPPHGRTGNTIYF. DNA of the CDR3: TGTGCCAGCAGTCCCCCCCACGGACGGACCGGAAACACCATATATTTT.

This clonotype came up a few times. This sequence joins TRBV5-6 and TRBJ1-1; D remains unclear. This CDR3 is built from 17 residues. V lost 0 bases to trimming and J lost 5 bases, with 20 bases between them. The V gene's germline CDR1 is SGHDT and CDR2 YYEEEE. CDR3 residues: CASSLDSSTLLGTEAFF. The CDR3 DNA reads as TGTGCCAGCAGCTTGGACAGTTCTACCTTACTGGGGACTGAAGCTTTCTTT.

This clonotype has at least ten counts. V gene TRBV2 combines with J gene TRBJ1-5; the D is unclear. The CDR3 has 13 amino acids. The germline gives CDR1 SNHLY, CDR2 FYNNEI. V gave up 4 bases and J gave up 7 bases, with 11 bases separating them. The CDR3 sequence is CASSGPNPQPQHF. The CDR3 DNA reads TGTGCCAGCAGTGGCCCCAACCCCCAGCCCCAGCATTTT.